Presented here are 24 T cell receptor beta chains from one specimen sequenced in a study of blood T cell repertoires in COVID-19. Sequencing used immunoSEQ multiplex PCR; TCRdb keeps in-frame clones, though not all of them. This sample has some 290,000 clones, with roughly 91% found just once. The material sequenced was peripheral blood. These receptors all come from a woman in her 30s with COVID-19, enrolled during active disease.

Notes on this clone: One end of the junction does not line up with germline, which may come from a read error. CDR3 loop: CASSQRGDF. The CDR3 nucleotides read TGCGCCAGCAGCCAAAGGGGTGATTTT. The V call is TRBV4-1, the J call TRBJ1-4, with D possibly TRBD1 on 5 matching bases. Germline V gives CDR1 MGHRA, CDR2 YSYEKL. The CDR3 consists of 9 residues.

The count of this clone is one. The chain has TRBV28 and TRBJ2-7; 11 bases are a match to TRBD2. The CDR3 length is 16 residues. Germline trimming cut 4 bases from V and 2 bases from J; bases unmatched to any gene: 7. The germline V gene has CDR1 MDHEN and CDR2 SYDVKM. CDR3 in DNA: TGTGCCAGCAGTTCGCCGACTAGCGGGGACCCCTACGAGCAGTACTTC. Translation gives CASSSPTSGDPYEQYF.

The V gene is TRBV11-2, the J gene TRBJ1-2; 9 bases agree with TRBD1. The CDR3 loop spans 14 amino acids. Per germline, CDR1 SGHAT and CDR2 FQNNGV. J lost 3 bases, V lost 7 bases, and 6 bases had no gene match. CDR3 in amino acids: CASTPTGGYYGYTF. DNA for the CDR3: TGTGCCAGCACCCCAACAGGGGGCTACTATGGCTACACCTTC.

The CDR3 loop reads CASSLAGQGKYEQYF. The CDR3, as DNA: TGTGCCAGCAGCTTGGCCGGACAGGGAAAGTACGAGCAGTACTTC. The genes are TRBV5-6 and TRBJ2-7, with 8 bases identical to TRBD1. The junction had 6 bases not matched to a gene; V was cut back by 0 bases and J by 4 bases. The CDR3 covers 15 residues. Germline CDR1 SGHDT, CDR2 YYEEEE.

The chain has TRBV5-5 and TRBJ1-3; 9 nucleotides align to TRBD1. Germline values: CDR1 SGHKS, CDR2 YYEKEE (reference sequence). V lost 3 bases to trimming and J lost 3 bases; unmatched junction nucleotides: 13. The CDR3 runs to 18 residues. The CDR3 loop reads CASSWGTGISLGGNTIYF. In DNA form, the CDR3 reads TGTGCCAGCAGCTGGGGGACAGGGATAAGTCTTGGTGGAAACACCATATATTTT.

The chain is built from TRBV7-8 and TRBJ1-1; D is possibly TRBD1 (6 bases). This CDR3 region has 17 residues. V shed 3 bases and J shed 3 bases, with 20 bases lying between them. Germline V gene lookup returns CDR1 SGHVS and CDR2 FQNEAQ. CDR3 in amino acids: CASSFIPRVTGDTEAFF. CDR3 bases: TGTGCCAGCAGCTTCATCCCCCGGGTGACAGGCGACACTGAAGCTTTCTTT.

The gene calls are TRBV6-6 and TRBJ2-7; D is undetermined. The CDR3 consists of 15 residues. Trimming removed 2 bases at V and 0 bases at J, with 11 bases between. CDR1 is MNHNY and CDR2 is SVGAGI in the germline V gene (reference sequence). CDR3 sequence reads: CASSYASLSSYEQYF. CDR3 DNA sequence: TGTGCCAGCAGTTACGCCTCGTTGAGCTCCTACGAGCAGTACTTC.

The chain carries TRBV6-5 and TRBJ1-1, with TRBD1 matching 8 bases. The germline V gene has CDR1 MNHEY and CDR2 SVGAGI. J lost 3 bases, V lost 6 bases, and 3 bases had no gene match. The CDR3 extends over 13 amino acids. The CDR3 protein is CASRDRGDTEAFF. The CDR3 region has the DNA TGTGCCAGCAGAGACAGGGGTGACACTGAAGCTTTCTTT.

A single count supports this clone. The rearrangement uses TRBV5-1 and TRBJ2-5; 9 bases are a match to TRBD2. The CDR3 length is 14 residues. Looked up from germline, CDR1 is SGHRS and CDR2 is YFSETQ. Unmatched junction bases numbered 5, after V lost 5 bases and J lost 3 bases. The CDR3 DNA reads as TGCGCCAGCAGGGCGAGCGGGGGGAAAGAGACCCAGTACTTC. Protein sequence: CASRASGGKETQYF.

The chain combines TRBV6-5 with TRBJ1-3, with D perhaps matching TRBD1 (6 bases). Germline loops: CDR1 MNHEY, CDR2 SVGAGI. The CDR3 contains 13 residues. V lost 8 bases and J 0 bases, leaving 8 bases between the germline ends. The CDR3 nucleotides are TGTGCCAGCGACAGGAGCTCTGGAAACACCATATATTTT. This sequence encodes CASDRSSGNTIYF.

This chain connects TRBV11-3 to TRBJ2-7, with 8 bases matching TRBD1. V was pared by 5 bases and J by 6 bases, with 9 bases of the junction left unmatched. The CDR3 spans 14 residues. Germline V lookup: CDR1 SGHNT, CDR2 YENEEA. The CDR3 sequence is CASSRDRGGGEQYF. DNA for the CDR3: TGTGCCAGCAGCCGAGACAGGGGAGGAGGCGAGCAGTACTTC.

V and J are TRBV5-6 and TRBJ1-1; maybe TRBD1 (5 bases). V dropped 4 bases and J dropped 0 bases, with 10 bases sitting between them. Germline V lookup: CDR1 SGHDT, CDR2 YYEEEE. CDR3 length: 14 amino acids. The CDR3: CASSPGIMNTEAFF. The DNA of the CDR3 is TGTGCCAGCAGCCCAGGGATAATGAACACTGAAGCTTTCTTT.

This clone was detected once. The chain links TRBV6-6 to TRBJ1-2; 8 positions match TRBD1. In germline, CDR1 is MNHNY, CDR2 SVGAGI (reference sequence). V lost 5 bases to trimming and J lost 4 bases; unmatched junction nucleotides: 3. The CDR3 runs 13 residues. This CDR3 reads CASSADRAYGYTF. CDR3 nucleotides: TGTGCCAGCAGTGCGGACAGGGCCTATGGCTACACCTTC.

This clone has just a few counts. The rearrangement uses TRBV19 and TRBJ2-1, with 7 bases identical to TRBD2. The germline V gene encodes CDR1 LNHDA and CDR2 SQIVND (reference sequence). Unmatched junction bases numbered 10, after V lost 1 base and J lost 4 bases. The CDR3 length is 17 residues. This CDR3 is CASSIVAGVTKYNEQFF. In nucleotides, the CDR3 is TGTGCCAGTAGTATAGTTGCGGGGGTAACAAAGTACAATGAGCAGTTCTTC.

This clone was counted at least ten times. V is TRBV7-9 and J is TRBJ2-1; possibly TRBD2 for D (5 bases). The CDR3 spans 12 residues. V dropped 3 bases and J dropped 9 bases, with 9 bases sitting between them. CDR1 is SEHNR and CDR2 is FQNEAQ in the germline V gene (reference sequence). CDR3 nucleotide sequence: TGTGCCAGCAGCTTTGGAGGCACTGAGCAGTTCTTC. Its translation: CASSFGGTEQFF.

The genes are TRBV7-9 and TRBJ1-2; D is uncertain. This CDR3 is built from 14 residues. Germline V gene data show CDR1 as SEHNR and CDR2 as FQNEAQ (reference sequence). The germline V and J ends were trimmed by 1 base and 4 bases, with 10 bases remaining between them. As DNA, the CDR3 is TGTGCCAGCAGCTTAGGTCGCGGCCTCTATGGCTACACCTTC. It translates to CASSLGRGLYGYTF.

This rearrangement joins TRBV5-5 to TRBJ2-7, with a tentative D call TRBD1 (6 bases). V was trimmed by 3 bases and J by 3 bases, leaving 19 bases between them. This CDR3 has 16 amino acids. The germline V gene has CDR1 SGHKS and CDR2 YYEKEE (reference sequence). The CDR3 spells CASSSPGEGVGYEQYF. The CDR3 coding sequence is TGTGCCAGCAGCTCCCCAGGGGAAGGTGTAGGCTACGAGCAGTACTTC.

The gene calls are TRBV25-1 and TRBJ2-3; TRBD1 matches at 8 bases. The CDR3 runs to 14 residues. Trimming removed 6 bases from V and 2 bases from J; junction bases left unmatched: 4. In germline, CDR1 is MGHDK, CDR2 SYGVNS. The CDR3 sequence is CASSLTGDTDTQYF. CDR3 DNA: TGTGCCAGCAGCTTGACAGGGGACACAGATACGCAGTATTTT.

This clone showed up just a few times. The chain combines TRBV7-6 with TRBJ2-3; 8 bases are a match to TRBD2. Germline V gives CDR1 SGHVS, CDR2 FNYEAQ. V trimming: 5 bases; J trimming: 5 bases; junction bases outside the gene matches: 15. The CDR3 has 17 amino acids. DNA for the CDR3: TGTGCCAGCAGCCAATCCCCCGTCGGGGGGGGCCGAGATACGCAGTATTTT. Encoded protein: CASSQSPVGGGRDTQYF.

The rearrangement links TRBV6-2 or TRBV6-3 to TRBJ2-7, with D perhaps matching TRBD2 (7 bases). V gave up 2 bases and J gave up 6 bases, with 14 bases separating them. The length of the CDR3 is 14 residues. The V gene's germline CDR1 is MNHEY and CDR2 SVGEGT. The CDR3 coding sequence is TGTGCCAGCAGTTACGGGGCGGGGGCGTCCGAGCAGTACTTC. It encodes CASSYGAGASEQYF.

This chain links TRBV7-6 with TRBJ2-1, with a tentative D call TRBD2 (5 bases). The CDR3 is made up of 12 amino acids. Germline values: CDR1 SGHVS, CDR2 FNYEAQ. Between the trimmed V and J ends, which lost 2 bases and 8 bases, there was a span of 7 bases. CDR3 in DNA: TGTGCCAGCAGCTTATCCGGGGATGAGCAGTTCTTC. Its translation is CASSLSGDEQFF.

This clone was found once. The chain carries TRBV19 and TRBJ1-2, with D possibly matching TRBD1 (6 bases). Germline lookup yields CDR1 LNHDA and CDR2 SQIVND (reference sequence). The germline V and J ends were trimmed by 10 bases and 3 bases, with 18 bases remaining between them. There are 14 residues in the CDR3. CDR3 nucleotides: TGTGCCACCCAAAACCGGGCAGGGGACTATGGCTACACCTTC. It is translated as CATQNRAGDYGYTF.

V is TRBV29-1 and J is TRBJ2-5, with 8 bases lining up with TRBD1. The germline V gene has CDR1 SQVTM and CDR2 ANQGSEA. The CDR3 runs 13 residues. V dropped 6 bases and J dropped 5; count of bases not matched to a gene: 8. The DNA of the CDR3 is TGCAGCGTCGCGGGACAGGCCGTGGAGACCCAGTACTTC. Its translation: CSVAGQAVETQYF.

This chain links TRBV4-2 with TRBJ1-1; D possibly corresponds to TRBD1 (6 bases). Trimming cost V 2 bases and J 4 bases, with 23 bases left between them. CDR3 size: 18 residues. The germline V gene has CDR1 LGHNA and CDR2 YNFKEQ. CDR3 residues: CASSQYRIDGGRLTEAFF. CDR3 DNA: TGTGCCAGCAGCCAATATAGGATTGACGGGGGGCGCCTCACTGAAGCTTTCTTT.